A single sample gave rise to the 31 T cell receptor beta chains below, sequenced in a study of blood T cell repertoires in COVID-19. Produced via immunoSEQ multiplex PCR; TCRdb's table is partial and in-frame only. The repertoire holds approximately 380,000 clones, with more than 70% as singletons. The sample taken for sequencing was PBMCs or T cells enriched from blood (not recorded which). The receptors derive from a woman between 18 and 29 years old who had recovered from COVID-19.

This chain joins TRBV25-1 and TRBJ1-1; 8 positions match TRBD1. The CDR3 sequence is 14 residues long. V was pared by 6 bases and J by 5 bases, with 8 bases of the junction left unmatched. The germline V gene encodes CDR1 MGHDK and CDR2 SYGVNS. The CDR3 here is CASSVDRGGTEAFF. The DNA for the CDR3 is TGTGCCAGCAGCGTAGACAGGGGTGGGACTGAAGCTTTCTTT.

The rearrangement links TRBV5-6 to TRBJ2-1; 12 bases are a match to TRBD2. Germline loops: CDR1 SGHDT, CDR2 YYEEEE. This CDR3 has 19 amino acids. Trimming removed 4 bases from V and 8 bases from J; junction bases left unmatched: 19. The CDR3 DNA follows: TGTGCCAGCAGCCTAAAACTAGCGGGGGGCCTGTTTAGTGTCGATGAGCAGTTCTTC. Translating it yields CASSLKLAGGLFSVDEQFF. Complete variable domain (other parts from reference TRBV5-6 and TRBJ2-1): DAGVTQSPTHLIKTRGQQVTLRCSPKSGHDTVSWYQQALGQGPQFIFQYYEEEERQRGNFPDRFSGHQFPNYSSELNVNALLLGDSALYLCASSLKLAGGLFSVDEQFFGPGTRLTVL.

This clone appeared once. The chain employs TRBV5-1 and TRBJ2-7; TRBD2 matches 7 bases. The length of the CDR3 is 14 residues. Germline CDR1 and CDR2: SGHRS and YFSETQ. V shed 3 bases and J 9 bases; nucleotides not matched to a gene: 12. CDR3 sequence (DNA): TGCGCCAGCAGCTGGGAGGGTGGGCCGAGCTGGCAGTACTTC. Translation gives CASSWEGGPSWQYF.

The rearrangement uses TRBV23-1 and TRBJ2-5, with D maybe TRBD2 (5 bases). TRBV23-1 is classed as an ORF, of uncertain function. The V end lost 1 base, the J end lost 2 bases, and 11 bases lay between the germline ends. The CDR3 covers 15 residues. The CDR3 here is CASSQLTRGQETQYF. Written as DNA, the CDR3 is TGCGCCAGCAGTCAATTGACCCGAGGGCAAGAGACCCAGTACTTC.

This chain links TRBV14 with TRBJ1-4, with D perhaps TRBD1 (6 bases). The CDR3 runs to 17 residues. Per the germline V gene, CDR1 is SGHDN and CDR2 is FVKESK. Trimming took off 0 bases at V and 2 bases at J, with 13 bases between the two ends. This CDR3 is CASSQDPVGATNEKLFF. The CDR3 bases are TGTGCCAGCAGCCAAGACCCGGTGGGGGCCACTAATGAAAAACTGTTTTTT.

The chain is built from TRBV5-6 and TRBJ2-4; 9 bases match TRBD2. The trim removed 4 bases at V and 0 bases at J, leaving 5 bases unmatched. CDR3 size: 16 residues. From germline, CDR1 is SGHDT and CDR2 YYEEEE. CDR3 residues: CASSRVTSGAKNIQYF. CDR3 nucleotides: TGTGCCAGCAGCCGAGTGACTAGCGGAGCCAAAAACATTCAGTACTTC.

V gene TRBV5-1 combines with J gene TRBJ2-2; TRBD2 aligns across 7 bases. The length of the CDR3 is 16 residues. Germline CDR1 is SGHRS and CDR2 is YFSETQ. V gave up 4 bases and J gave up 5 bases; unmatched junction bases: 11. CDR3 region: CASSGPSGELTGELFF. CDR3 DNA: TGCGCCAGCAGCGGGCCGAGCGGGGAGTTGACCGGGGAGCTGTTTTTT.

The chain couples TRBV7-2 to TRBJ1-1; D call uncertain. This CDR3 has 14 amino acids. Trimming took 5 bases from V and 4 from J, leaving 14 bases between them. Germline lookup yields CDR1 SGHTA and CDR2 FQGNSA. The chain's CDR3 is CASSPEGGFTEAFF. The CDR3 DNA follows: TGTGCCAGCAGCCCCGAGGGAGGTTTCACTGAAGCTTTCTTT. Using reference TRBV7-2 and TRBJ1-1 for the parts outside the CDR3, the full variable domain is GAGVSQSPSNKVTEKGKDVELRCDPISGHTALYWYRQSLGQGLEFLIYFQGNSAPDKSGLPSDRFSAERTGGSVSTLTIQRTQQEDSAVYLCASSPEGGFTEAFFGQGTRLTVV.

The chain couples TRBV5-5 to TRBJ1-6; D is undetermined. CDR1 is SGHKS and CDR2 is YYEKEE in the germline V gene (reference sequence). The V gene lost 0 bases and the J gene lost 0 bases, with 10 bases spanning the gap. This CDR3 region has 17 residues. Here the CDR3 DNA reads TGTGCCAGCAGCTTGGACATATCCAGCTCCTATAATTCACCCCTCCACTTT. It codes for CASSLDISSSYNSPLHF.

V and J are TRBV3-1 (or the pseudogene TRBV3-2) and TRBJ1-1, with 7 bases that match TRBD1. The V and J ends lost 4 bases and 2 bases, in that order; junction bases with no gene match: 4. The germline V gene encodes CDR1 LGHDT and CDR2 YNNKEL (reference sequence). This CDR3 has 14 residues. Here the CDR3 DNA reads TGTGCCAGCAGCCCCGTAGGGGGCAACACTGAAGCTTTCTTT. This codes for CASSPVGGNTEAFF.

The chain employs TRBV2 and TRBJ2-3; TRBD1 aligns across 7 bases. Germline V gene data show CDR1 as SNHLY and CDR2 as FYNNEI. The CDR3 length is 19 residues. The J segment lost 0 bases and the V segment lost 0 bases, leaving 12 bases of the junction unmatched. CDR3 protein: CASSEAGLSGTASTDTQYF. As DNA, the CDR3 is TGTGCCAGCAGTGAAGCGGGGTTGAGTGGGACAGCTAGCACAGATACGCAGTATTTT.

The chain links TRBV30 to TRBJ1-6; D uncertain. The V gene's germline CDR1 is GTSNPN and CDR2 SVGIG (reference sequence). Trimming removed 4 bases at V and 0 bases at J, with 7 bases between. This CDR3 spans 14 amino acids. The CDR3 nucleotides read TGTGCCTGGACACAGAGCTCCTATAATTCACCCCTCCACTTT. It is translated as CAWTQSSYNSPLHF.

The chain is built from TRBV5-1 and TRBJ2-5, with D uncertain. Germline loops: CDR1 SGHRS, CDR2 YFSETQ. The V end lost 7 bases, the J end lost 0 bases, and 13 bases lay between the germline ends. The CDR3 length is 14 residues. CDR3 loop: CASEAAEDQETQYF. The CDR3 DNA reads TGCGCCAGCGAGGCGGCAGAAGACCAAGAGACCCAGTACTTC.

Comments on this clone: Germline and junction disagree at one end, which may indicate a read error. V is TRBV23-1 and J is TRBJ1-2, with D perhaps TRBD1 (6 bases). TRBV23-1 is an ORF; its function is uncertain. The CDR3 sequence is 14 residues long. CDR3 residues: CASRAYRADYGYTF. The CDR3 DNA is TGCGCGAGCAGGGCCTACAGGGCGGACTATGGCTACACCTTC.

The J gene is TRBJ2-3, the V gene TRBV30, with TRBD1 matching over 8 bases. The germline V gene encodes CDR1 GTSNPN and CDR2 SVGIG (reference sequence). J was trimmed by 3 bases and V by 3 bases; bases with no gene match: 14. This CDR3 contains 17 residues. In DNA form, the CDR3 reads TGTGCCTGGAGCCAATCCCGGACAGGGTGGACAACAGATACGCAGTATTTT. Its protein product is CAWSQSRTGWTTDTQYF.

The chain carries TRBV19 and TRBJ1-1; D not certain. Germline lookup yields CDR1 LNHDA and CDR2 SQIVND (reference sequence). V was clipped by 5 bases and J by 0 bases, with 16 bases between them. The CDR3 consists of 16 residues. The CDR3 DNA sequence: TGTGCCAGTAGTCTCAGACGGGATAGACTGAACACTGAAGCTTTCTTT. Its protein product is CASSLRRDRLNTEAFF.

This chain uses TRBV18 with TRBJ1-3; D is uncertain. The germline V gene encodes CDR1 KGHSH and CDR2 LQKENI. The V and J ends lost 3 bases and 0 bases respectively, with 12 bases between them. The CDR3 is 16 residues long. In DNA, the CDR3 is TGTGCCAGCTCACCTTCGGGAGGACTCTCTGGAAACACCATATATTTT. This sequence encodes CASSPSGGLSGNTIYF.

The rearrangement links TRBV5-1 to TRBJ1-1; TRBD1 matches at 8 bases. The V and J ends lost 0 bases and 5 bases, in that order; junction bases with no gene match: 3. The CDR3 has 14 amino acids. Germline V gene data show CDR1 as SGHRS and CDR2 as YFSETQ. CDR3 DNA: TGCGCCAGCAGCTTGGCAGGGGGCCGGACTGAAGCTTTCTTT. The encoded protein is CASSLAGGRTEAFF.

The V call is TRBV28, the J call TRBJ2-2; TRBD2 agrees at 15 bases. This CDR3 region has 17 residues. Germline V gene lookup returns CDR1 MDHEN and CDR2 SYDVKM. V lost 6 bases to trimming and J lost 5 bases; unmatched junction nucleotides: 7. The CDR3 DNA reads TGTGCCAGCAGGGGGACTAGCGGGGGGCCGCGAACCGGGGAGCTGTTTTTT. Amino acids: CASRGTSGGPRTGELFF.

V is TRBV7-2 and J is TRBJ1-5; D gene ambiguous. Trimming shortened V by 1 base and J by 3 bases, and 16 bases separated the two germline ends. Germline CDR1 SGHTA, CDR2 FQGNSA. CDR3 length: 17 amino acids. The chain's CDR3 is CASSLVGRGKINQPQHF. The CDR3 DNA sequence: TGTGCCAGCAGCTTAGTGGGTCGAGGGAAAATCAATCAGCCCCAGCATTTT.

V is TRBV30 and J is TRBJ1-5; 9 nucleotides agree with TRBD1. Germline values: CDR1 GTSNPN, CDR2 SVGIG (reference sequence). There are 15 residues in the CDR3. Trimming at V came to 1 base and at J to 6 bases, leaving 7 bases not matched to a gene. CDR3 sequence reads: CAWSEGQGFRQPQHF. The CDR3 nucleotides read TGTGCCTGGAGTGAGGGACAGGGCTTTCGTCAGCCCCAGCATTTT.

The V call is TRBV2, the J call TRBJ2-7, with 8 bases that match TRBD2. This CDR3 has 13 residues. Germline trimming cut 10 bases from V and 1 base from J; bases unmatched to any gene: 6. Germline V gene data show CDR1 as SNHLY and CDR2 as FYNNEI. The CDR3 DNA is TGTGCCAACATCCAGCGGGAGTCCTACGAGCAGTACTTC. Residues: CANIQRESYEQYF.

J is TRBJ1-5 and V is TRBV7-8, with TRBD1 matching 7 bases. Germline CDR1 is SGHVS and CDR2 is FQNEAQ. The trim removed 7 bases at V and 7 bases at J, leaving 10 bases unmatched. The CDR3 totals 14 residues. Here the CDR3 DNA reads TGTGCCAGCACCTTTAGACAGGGCGGACAGCCCCAGCATTTT. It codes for CASTFRQGGQPQHF.

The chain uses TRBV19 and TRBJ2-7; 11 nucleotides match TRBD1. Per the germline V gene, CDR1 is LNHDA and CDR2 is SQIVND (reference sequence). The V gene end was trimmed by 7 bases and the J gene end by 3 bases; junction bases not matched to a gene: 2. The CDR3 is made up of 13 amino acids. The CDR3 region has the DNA TGTGCCAGTATGGGGACAGGGGGCTACGAGCAGTACTTC. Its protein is CASMGTGGYEQYF.

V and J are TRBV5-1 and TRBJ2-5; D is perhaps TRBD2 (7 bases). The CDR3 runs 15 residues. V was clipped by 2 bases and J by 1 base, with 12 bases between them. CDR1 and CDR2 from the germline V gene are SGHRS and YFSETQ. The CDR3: CASSFPGGGQETQYF. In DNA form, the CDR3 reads TGCGCCAGCAGCTTCCCGGGGGGCGGCCAAGAGACCCAGTACTTC.

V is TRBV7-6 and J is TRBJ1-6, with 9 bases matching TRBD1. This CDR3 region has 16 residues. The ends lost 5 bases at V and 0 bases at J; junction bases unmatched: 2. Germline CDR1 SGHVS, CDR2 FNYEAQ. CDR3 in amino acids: CASSPTGGSYNSPLHF. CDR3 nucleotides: TGTGCCAGCAGCCCGACAGGGGGCTCCTATAATTCACCCCTCCACTTT.

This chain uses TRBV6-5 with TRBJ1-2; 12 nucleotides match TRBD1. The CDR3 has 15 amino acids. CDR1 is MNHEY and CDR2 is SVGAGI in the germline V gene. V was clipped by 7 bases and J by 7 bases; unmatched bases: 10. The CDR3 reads CASNQRDRGRSGYTF. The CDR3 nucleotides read TGTGCCAGCAACCAACGGGACAGGGGGCGAAGTGGCTACACCTTC.

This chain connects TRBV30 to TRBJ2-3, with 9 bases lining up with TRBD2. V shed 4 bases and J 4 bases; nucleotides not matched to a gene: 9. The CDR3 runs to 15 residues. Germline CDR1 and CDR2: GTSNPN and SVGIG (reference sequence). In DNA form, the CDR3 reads TGTGCCTGGAAATTAGGGACTAGCTTCGCAGATACGCAGTATTTT. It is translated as CAWKLGTSFADTQYF. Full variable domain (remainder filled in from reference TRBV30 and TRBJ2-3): SQTIHQWPATLVQPVGSPLSLECTVEGTSNPNLYWYRQAAGRGLQLLFYSVGIGQISSEVPQNLSASRPQDRQFILSSKKLLLSDSGFYLCAWKLGTSFADTQYFGPGTRLTVL.

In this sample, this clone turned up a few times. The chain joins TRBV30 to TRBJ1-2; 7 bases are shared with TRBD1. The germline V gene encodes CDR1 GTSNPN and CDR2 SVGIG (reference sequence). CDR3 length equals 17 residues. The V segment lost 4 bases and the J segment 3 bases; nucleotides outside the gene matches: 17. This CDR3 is CAWIRGRVNSPDYGYTF. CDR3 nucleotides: TGTGCCTGGATAAGGGGGCGAGTAAATTCACCGGACTATGGCTACACCTTC.

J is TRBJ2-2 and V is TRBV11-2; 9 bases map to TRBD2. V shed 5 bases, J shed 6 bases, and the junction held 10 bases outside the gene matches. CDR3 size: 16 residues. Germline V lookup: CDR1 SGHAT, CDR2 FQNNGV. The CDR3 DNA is TGTGCCAGCAGCCCCAGGGCGGGGGGGCAACCCGGGGAGCTGTTTTTT. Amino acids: CASSPRAGGQPGELFF.

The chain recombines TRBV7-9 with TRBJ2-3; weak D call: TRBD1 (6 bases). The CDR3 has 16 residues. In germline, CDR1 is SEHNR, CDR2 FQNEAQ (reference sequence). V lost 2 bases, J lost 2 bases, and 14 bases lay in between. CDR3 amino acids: CASSLSVLGATDTQYF. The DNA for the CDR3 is TGTGCCAGCAGCTTATCAGTCCTGGGGGCCACAGATACGCAGTATTTT.